Below, 5 T cell receptor beta chains from the same sample are listed, as sequenced in a study of T-cell reconstitution after alpha-beta-depleted transplantation in children. As it was prepared, the TCRbeta library received unique molecular identifiers. TCRdb processed the PCR reads anew with MiXCR; each CDR3 protein has one entry. The profile shows around 580,000 distinct CDR3 sequences, under 25% of them singletons. The sample in question was PBMCs, mostly from graft donor cells, obtained 360 days after TCRalphabeta/CD19-depleted stem cell transplant. The receptors shown here come from a boy younger than two who had a stem cell transplant for acute myeloid leukemia, so the T cells may come from the graft donor.

This rearrangement joins TRBV11-3 to TRBJ2-5; 10 positions agree with TRBD1. Germline CDR1 is SGHNT and CDR2 is YENEEA. The J segment lost 5 bases and the V segment lost 5 bases, leaving 8 bases of the junction unmatched. The CDR3 has 15 residues. CDR3 protein: CASSLGQGVIETQYF. Here the CDR3 DNA reads TGTGCCAGCAGCCTTGGACAGGGGGTTATCGAGACCCAGTACTTC.

The table lists this clonotype with many counts. The chain links TRBV20-1 to TRBJ1-5, with 10 positions matching TRBD1. J was trimmed by 3 bases and V by 6 bases; bases with no gene match: 8. Germline CDR1 is DFQATT and CDR2 is SNEGSKA (reference sequence). The CDR3 spans 15 residues. The CDR3 loop is CSAPWTGGFNQPQHF. Written as DNA, the CDR3 is TGCAGTGCCCCCTGGACAGGGGGATTCAATCAGCCCCAGCATTTT.

The chain recombines TRBV20-1 with TRBJ2-7; D unresolved. Germline-derived CDR1 and CDR2 are DFQATT and SNEGSKA (reference sequence). V was shortened by 3 bases and J by 2 bases, with 5 bases between the two germline ends. The CDR3 extends over 11 amino acids. The chain's CDR3 is CSASSPYEQYV. The CDR3 coding sequence is TGCAGTGCTAGTAGCCCCTACGAGCAGTACGTC.

The gene calls are TRBV7-2 and TRBJ2-1; D is ambiguous. The germline CDR1 and CDR2 sequences are SGHTA and FQGNSA. V lost 1 base to trimming and J lost 12 bases, with 19 bases between them. The CDR3 runs to 15 residues. CDR3 bases: TGTGCCAGCAGCTTAGGTGCGGTGACCAAGACGGCGCAGTTCTTC. It specifies CASSLGAVTKTAQFF.

In regard to this clonotype: It may be a read error: a sequence one base away is much more abundant. The chain links TRBV29-1 to TRBJ2-1; either TRBD1 or TRBD2 may supply D (6 bases each). CDR1 and CDR2 from the germline V gene are SQVTM and ANQGSEA. This CDR3 contains 12 residues. CDR3 DNA: TGCAGCGGTGGGGGGACATATAATGAGCAGTGCTTC. It yields the protein CSGGGTYNEQCF.